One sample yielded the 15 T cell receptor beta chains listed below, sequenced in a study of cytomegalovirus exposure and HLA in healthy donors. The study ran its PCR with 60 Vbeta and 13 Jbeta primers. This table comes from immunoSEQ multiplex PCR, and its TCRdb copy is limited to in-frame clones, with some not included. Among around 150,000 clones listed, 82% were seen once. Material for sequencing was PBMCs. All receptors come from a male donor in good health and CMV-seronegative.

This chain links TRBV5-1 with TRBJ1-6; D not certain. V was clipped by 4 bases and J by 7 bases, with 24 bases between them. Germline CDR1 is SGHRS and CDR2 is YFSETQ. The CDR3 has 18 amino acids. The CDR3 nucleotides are TGCGCCAGCAGCCCCCAAGTCGGCAGCCCCGGGGTCAATTCACCCCTCCACTTT. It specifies CASSPQVGSPGVNSPLHF.

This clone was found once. CDR3 sequence: CASSYSYNNEQFF. The CDR3 DNA sequence: TGTGCCAGCAGTTACAGCTATAACAATGAGCAGTTCTTC. The chain recombines TRBV6-6 with TRBJ2-1; D remains unclear. Per the germline V gene, CDR1 is MNHNY and CDR2 is SVGAGI (reference sequence). The V end lost 2 bases, the J end lost 5 bases, and 7 bases lay between the germline ends. The CDR3 length is 13 residues.

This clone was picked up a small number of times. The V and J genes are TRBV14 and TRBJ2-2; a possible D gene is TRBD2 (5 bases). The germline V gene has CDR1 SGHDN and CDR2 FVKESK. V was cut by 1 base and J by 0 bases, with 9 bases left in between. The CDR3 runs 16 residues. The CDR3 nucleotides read TGTGCCAGCAGCCAAGGGAACGGGGCGAACACCGGGGAGCTGTTTTTT. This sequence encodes CASSQGNGANTGELFF.

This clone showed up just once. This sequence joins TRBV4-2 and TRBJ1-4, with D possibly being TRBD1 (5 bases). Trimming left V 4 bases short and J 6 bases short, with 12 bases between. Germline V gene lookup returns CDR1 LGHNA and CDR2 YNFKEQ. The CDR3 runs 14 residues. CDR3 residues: CASSPREGDEKLFF. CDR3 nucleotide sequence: TGTGCCAGCAGCCCCAGGGAGGGTGATGAAAAACTGTTTTTT.

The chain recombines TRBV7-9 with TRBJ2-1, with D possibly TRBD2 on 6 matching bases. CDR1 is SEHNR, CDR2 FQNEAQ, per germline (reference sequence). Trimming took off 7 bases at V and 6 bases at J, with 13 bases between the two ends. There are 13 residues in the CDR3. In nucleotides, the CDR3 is TGTGCCAGCACCAACTTAGCGGCCAATGAGCAGTTCTTC. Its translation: CASTNLAANEQFF.

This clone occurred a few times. Here the CDR3 DNA reads TGTGCCAGCAGCCCCGGACAGGGGATCGCAGAGACCCAGTACTTC. Translating gives CASSPGQGIAETQYF. This chain uses TRBV11-3 with TRBJ2-5; 9 positions agree with TRBD1. V was clipped by 5 bases and J by 4 bases; unmatched bases: 8. The V gene's germline CDR1 is SGHNT and CDR2 YENEEA. CDR3 size: 15 residues.

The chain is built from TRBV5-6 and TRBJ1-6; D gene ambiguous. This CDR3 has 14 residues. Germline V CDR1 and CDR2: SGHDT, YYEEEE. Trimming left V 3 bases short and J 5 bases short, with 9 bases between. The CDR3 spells CASSSDKNNSPLHF. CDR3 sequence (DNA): TGTGCCAGCAGCTCCGACAAGAATAATTCACCCCTCCACTTT.

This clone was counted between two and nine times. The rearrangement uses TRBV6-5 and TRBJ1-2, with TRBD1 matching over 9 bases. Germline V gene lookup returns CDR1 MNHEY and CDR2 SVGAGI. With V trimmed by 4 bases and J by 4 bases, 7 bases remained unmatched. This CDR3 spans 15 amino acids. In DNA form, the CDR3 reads TGTGCCAGCAGTTCCCCGGGACAGGGTTCCTATGGCTACACCTTC. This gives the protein CASSSPGQGSYGYTF.

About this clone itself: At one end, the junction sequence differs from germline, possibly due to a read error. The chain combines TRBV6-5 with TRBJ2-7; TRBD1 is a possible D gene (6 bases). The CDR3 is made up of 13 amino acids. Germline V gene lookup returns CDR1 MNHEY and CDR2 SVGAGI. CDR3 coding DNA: TGTGCCAGCAGTCGCACGGCAGGGATACAGGGTGACTTC. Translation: CASSRTAGIQGDF.

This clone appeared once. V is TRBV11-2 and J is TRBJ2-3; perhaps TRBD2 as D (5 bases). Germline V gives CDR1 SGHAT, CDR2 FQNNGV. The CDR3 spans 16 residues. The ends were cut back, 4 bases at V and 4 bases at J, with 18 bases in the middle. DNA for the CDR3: TGTGCCAGCAGCTCCGAGAACGGGGAATTCGCAGATACGCAGTATTTT. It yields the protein CASSSENGEFADTQYF.

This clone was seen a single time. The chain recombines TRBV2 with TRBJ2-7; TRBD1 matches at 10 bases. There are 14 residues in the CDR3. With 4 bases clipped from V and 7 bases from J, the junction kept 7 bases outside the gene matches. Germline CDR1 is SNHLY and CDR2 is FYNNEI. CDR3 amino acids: CASSAGQGISEQYF. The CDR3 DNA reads TGTGCCAGCAGTGCGGGACAGGGGATCTCAGAGCAGTACTTC. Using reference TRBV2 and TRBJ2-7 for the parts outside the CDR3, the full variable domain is EPEVTQTPSHQVTQMGQEVILRCVPISNHLYFYWYRQILGQKVEFLVSFYNNEISEKSEIFDDQFSVERPDGSNFTLKIRSTKLEDSAMYFCASSAGQGISEQYFGPGTRLTVT.

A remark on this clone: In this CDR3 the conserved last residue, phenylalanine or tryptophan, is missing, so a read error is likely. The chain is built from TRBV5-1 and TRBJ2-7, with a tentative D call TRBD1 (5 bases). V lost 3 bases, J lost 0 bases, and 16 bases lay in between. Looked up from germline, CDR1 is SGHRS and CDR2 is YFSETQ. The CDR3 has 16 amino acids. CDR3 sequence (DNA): TGCGCCAGCAGCTCAATACCTAAAGGGGCCTCCTACGAGCAGTACCTC. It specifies CASSSIPKGASYEQYL.

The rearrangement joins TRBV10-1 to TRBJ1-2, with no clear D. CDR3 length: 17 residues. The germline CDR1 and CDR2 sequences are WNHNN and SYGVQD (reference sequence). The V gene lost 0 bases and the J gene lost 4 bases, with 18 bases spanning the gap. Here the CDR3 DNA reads TGCGCCAGCAGTGAGTCGTGGGCAGCCTATCTAATCTATGGCTACACCTTC. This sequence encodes CASSESWAAYLIYGYTF.

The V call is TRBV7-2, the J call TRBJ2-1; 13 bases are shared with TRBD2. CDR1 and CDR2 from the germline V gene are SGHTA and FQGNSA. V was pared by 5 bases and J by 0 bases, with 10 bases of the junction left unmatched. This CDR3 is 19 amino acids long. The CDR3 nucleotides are TGTGCCAGCAGCCATGGACTAGCGGGGGACCCGAGCTCCTACAATGAGCAGTTCTTC. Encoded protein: CASSHGLAGDPSSYNEQFF. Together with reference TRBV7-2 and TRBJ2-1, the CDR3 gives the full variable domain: GAGVSQSPSNKVTEKGKDVELRCDPISGHTALYWYRQSLGQGLEFLIYFQGNSAPDKSGLPSDRFSAERTGGSVSTLTIQRTQQEDSAVYLCASSHGLAGDPSSYNEQFFGPGTRLTVL.

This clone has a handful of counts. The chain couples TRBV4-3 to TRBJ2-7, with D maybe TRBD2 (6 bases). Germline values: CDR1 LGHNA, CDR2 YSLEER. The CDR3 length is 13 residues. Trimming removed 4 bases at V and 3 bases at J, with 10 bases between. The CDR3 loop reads CASSPGLVYEQYF. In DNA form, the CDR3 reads TGCGCCAGCAGCCCGGGACTCGTCTACGAGCAGTACTTC.